The sequence of this T cell receptor (beta chain) was determined in a study of CD8+CD57+ T cells in acquired aplastic anemia. Study information: Quantities of DNA derived from sorted CD4+ and CD8+ cells averaged around 3.2 ug. Findings and caveats of the study: Overlapping CD8+ CDR3 repertoires of patients and controls contained roughly 29 shared sequences.

As regards this clonotype: As yet, its antigen is unknown.

The germline V gene encodes CDR1 KGHDR and CDR2 SFDVKD. The CDR3 extends over 17 amino acids. V lost 7 bases, J lost 6 bases, and 24 bases lay in between. It was patients with CD8+CD57+ cell expansion by flow cytometry who were chosen for sequencing. Each of the patients presented with severe acquired aplastic anemia. Patients were treatment-naive when blood was sampled. TCR beta VDJ and CDR3 profiles were obtained from a genomic DNA template. TCRdb called the reads again in MiXCR, with one record for every CDR3 protein. The repertoire consists of hundreds of thousands of distinct CDR3 sequences, with approximately 32% occurring once and the leading ten covering less than 0.85%.

This TCR derives from a human donor with aplastic anemia. The chain recombines TRBV24-1 with TRBJ1-5, with D possibly TRBD1 on 5 matching bases. Sample: sorted CD4+, CD8+, or CD8+CD57+ T cells (not recorded which) from PBMCs. The CDR3 DNA is TGTGCCACCAGCGGCCAGTCCCGCGCAGGGAGTTCTCAGCCCCAGCATTTT. It specifies CATSGQSRAGSSQPQHF.